This record looks at one TCR beta chain sequence and its context. Antigen specificity is unknown. An end of the junction differs from the germline gene, which may be a read error. This sample was included in a study of T cells in Graves' hyperthyroidism and ophthalmopathy. Using RNA transcripts as the source, TCR beta CDR3 regions were amplified. Using the HTBI primer set, a first-round RT-PCR was run on the TCR CDR3. TCRdb called the multiplex PCR reads again in MiXCR, with one record for every CDR3 protein. Seen here are hundreds of thousands of distinct CDR3 sequences, roughly 45% observed once, and the top ten hold about 7%. The CDR3 has 13 amino acids. Study-level findings and limits: The model anticipated ophthalmopathy a median about 6.5 months pre-onset. From stable hyperthyroidism, ophthalmopathy was separated by a 13 V-J model.

The rearrangement links TRBV12-3 or TRBV12-4 to TRBJ1-2; D is unresolved. The sequence was collected from an adult man with Graves' disease, either hyperthyroidism or ophthalmopathy (not recorded which). The sequenced sample was peripheral blood or thyroid tissue (not recorded which). CDR3 amino acids: CASSLPAGRNEIF. CDR3 DNA sequence: TGTGCCAGCAGCCTCCCCGCGGGAAGGAACGAAATCTTC.